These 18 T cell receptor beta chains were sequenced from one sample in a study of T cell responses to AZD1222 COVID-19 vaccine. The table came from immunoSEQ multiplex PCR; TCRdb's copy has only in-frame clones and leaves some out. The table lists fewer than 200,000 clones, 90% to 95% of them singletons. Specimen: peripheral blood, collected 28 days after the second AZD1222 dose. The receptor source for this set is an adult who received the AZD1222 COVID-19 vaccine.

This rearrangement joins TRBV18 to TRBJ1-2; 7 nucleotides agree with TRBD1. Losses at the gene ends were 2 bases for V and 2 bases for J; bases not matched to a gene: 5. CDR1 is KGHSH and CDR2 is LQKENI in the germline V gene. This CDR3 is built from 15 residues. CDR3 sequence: CASSPSGGANYGYTF. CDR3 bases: TGTGCCAGCTCACCATCAGGGGGAGCCAACTATGGCTACACCTTC.

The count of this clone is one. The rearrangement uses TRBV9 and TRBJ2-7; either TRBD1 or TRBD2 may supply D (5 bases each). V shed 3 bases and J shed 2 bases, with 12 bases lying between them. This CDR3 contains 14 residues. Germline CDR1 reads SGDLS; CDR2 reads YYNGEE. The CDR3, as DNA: TGTGCCAGCAGCGGACGGGACGGAGCCTACGAGCAGTACTTC. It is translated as CASSGRDGAYEQYF.

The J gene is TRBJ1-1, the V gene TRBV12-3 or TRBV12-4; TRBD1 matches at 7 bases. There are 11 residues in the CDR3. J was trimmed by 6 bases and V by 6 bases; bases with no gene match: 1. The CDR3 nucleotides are TGTGCCAGCAGCGACAGGGCTGAAGCTTTCTTT. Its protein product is CASSDRAEAFF.

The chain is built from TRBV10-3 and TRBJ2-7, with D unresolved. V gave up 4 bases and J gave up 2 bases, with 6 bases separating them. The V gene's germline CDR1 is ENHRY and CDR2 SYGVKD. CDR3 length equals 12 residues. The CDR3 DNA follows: TGTGCCATCAGTGCGGCAGCCTACGAGCAGTACTTC. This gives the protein CAISAAAYEQYF.

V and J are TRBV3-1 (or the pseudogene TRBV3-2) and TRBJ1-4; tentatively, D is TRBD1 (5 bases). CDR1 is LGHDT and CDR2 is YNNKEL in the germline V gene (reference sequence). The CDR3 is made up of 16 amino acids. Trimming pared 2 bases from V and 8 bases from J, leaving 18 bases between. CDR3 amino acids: CASSQRNQGGKEKLFF. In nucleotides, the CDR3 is TGTGCCAGCAGCCAACGAAATCAGGGAGGAAAGGAAAAACTGTTTTTT.

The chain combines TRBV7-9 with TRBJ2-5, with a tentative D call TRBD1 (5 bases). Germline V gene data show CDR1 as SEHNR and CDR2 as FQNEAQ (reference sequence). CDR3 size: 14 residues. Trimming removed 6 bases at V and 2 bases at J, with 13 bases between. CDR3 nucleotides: TGTGCCAGCAGTTGGAGTGGGGCTCAAGAGACCCAGTACTTC. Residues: CASSWSGAQETQYF.

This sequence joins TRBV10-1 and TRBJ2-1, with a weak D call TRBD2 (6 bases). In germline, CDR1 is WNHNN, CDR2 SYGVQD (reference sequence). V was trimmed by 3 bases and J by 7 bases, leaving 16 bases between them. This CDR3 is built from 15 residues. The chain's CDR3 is CASSDGGEASNEQFF. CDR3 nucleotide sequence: TGCGCCAGCAGTGACGGCGGGGAAGCTTCAAATGAGCAGTTCTTC.

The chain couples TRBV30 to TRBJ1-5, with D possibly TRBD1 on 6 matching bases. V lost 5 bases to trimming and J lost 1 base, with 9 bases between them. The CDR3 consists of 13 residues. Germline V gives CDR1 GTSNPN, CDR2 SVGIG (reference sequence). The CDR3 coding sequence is TGTGCCTGGCAAGGACAGAGCAATCAGCCCCAGCATTTT. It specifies CAWQGQSNQPQHF.

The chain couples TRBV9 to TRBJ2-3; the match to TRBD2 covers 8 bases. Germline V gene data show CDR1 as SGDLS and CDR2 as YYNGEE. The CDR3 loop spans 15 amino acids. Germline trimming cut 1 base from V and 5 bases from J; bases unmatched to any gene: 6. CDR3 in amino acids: CASSVNSGVGDTQYF. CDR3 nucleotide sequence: TGTGCCAGCAGCGTAAATAGCGGGGTCGGAGATACGCAGTATTTT.

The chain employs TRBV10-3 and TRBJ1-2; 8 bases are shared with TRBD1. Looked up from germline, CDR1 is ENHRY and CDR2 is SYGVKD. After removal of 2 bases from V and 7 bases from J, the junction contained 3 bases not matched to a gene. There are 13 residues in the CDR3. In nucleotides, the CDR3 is TGTGCCATCAGTGAGAGGACAGGGAGTGGCTACACCTTC. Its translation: CAISERTGSGYTF.

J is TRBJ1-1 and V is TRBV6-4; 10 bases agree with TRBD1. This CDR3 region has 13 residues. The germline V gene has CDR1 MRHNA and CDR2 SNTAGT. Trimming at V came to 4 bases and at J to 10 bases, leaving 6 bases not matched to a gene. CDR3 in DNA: TGTGCCAGCAGTGGATTATGGACAGGGGGAGCTTTCTTT. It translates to CASSGLWTGGAFF.

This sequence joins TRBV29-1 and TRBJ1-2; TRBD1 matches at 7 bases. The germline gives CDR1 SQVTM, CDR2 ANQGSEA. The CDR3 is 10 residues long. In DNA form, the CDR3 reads TGCAGGGTACAGGGGAAAGGCTACACCTTC. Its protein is CRVQGKGYTF.

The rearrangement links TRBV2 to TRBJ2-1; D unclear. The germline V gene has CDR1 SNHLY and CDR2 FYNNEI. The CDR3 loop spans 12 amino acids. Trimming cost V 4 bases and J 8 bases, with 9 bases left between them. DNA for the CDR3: TGTGCCAGCAGTGGAGGTAGTCATGAGCAGTTCTTC. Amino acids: CASSGGSHEQFF.

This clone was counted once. The chain's CDR3 is CASSLWSTGNYEQYF. The CDR3 nucleotides read TGTGCCAGCAGTTTATGGTCGACAGGGAACTACGAGCAGTACTTC. The chain carries TRBV28 and TRBJ2-7, with 7 bases that match TRBD1. CDR1 is MDHEN, CDR2 SYDVKM, per germline. V trimming: 0 bases; J trimming: 3 bases; junction bases outside the gene matches: 5. CDR3 length equals 15 residues.

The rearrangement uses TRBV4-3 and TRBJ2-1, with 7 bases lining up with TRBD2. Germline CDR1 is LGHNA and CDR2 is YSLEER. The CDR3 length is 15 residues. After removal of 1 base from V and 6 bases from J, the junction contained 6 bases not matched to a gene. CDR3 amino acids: CASSQAPGLPNEQFF. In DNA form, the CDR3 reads TGCGCCAGCAGCCAAGCCCCGGGACTACCCAATGAGCAGTTCTTC.

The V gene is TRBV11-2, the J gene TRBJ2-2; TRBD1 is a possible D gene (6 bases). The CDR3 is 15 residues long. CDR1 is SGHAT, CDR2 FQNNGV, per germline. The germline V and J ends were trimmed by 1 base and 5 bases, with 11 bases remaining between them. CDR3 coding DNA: TGTGCCAGCAGCTTAGTTCGGCAGGGGACCGGGGAGCTGTTTTTT. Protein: CASSLVRQGTGELFF. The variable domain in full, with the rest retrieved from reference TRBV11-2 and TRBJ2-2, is EAGVAQSPRYKIIEKRQSVAFWCNPISGHATLYWYQQILGQGPKLLIQFQNNGVVDDSQLPKDRFSAERLKGVDSTLKIQPAKLEDSAVYLCASSLVRQGTGELFFGEGSRLTVL.

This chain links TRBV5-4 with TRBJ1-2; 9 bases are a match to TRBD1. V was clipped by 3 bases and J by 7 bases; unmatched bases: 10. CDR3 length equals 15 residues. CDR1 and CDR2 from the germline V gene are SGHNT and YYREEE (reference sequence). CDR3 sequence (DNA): TGTGCCAGCAGCTCTAAGGACAGGGGCCCGTCTGGCTACACCTTC. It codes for CASSSKDRGPSGYTF.

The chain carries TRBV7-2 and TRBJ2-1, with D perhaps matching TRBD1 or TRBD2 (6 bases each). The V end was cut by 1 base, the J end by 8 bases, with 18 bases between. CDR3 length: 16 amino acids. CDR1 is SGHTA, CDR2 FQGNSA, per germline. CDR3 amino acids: CASSLGGALSGDEQFF. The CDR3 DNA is TGTGCCAGCAGCTTAGGGGGGGCCCTTAGCGGCGATGAGCAGTTCTTC.